Reported below is one TCR beta chain. Its antigen remains unknown. This entry belongs to a study of CD4+ T cells in melanoma. Findings of the study overall: Neoantigen-specific CD4+ T cells in melanoma reportedly had diverse differentiation states. A reported correlation linked neoantigen-specific CD4+ T cells to CD8+, macrophage and B cell function.

From germline, CDR1 is SGHDT and CDR2 YYEEEE. The CDR3 is 14 residues long. The V end lost 2 bases, the J end lost 0 bases, and 6 bases lay between the germline ends. The repertoire was sequenced with immunoSEQ multiplex PCR; TCRdb's copy has only in-frame clones and lacks some. This sample has 110,000 to 150,000 clones; 80% to 95% occur once, and the top ten carry 1.5%. The clonotype comes from a human donor with melanoma. V usage is TRBV5-6 and J usage is TRBJ2-1; no definite D call. DNA of the CDR3: TGTGCCAGCAGCTTTATAAGCTCCTACAATGAGCAGTTCTTC. It codes for CASSFISSYNEQFF.